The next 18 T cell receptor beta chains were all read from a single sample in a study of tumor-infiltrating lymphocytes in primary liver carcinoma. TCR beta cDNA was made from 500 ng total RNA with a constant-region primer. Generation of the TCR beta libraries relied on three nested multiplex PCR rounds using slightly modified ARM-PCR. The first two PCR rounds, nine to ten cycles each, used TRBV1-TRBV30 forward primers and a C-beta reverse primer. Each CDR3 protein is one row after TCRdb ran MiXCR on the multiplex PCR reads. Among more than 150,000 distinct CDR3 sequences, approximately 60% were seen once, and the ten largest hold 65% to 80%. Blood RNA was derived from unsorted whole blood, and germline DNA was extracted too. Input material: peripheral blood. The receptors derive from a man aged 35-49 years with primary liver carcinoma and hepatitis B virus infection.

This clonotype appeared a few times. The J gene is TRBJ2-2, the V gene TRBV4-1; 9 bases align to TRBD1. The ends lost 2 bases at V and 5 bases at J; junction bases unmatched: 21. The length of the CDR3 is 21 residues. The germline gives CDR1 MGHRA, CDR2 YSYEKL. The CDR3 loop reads CASSQSYSGTGILGGTGELFF. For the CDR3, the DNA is TGCGCCAGCAGCCAATCGTACTCCGGGACAGGGATTTTGGGAGGGACCGGGGAGCTGTTTTTT.

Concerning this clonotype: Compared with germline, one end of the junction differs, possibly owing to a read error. The CDR3 region has the DNA TGTGCCTGCAGTGAATTTTTTGCGGGCGGTGGGGGAATTGCTGAAGCTTTCTTT. Its translation: CACSEFFAGGGGIAEAFF. V is TRBV6-1 and J is TRBJ1-1, with D perhaps matching TRBD1 (5 bases). The V gene's germline CDR1 is MNHNS and CDR2 SASEGT. The CDR3 totals 18 residues.

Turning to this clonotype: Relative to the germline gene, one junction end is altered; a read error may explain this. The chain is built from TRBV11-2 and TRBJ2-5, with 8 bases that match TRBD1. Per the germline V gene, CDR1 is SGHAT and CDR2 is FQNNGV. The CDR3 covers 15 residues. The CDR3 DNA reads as TGTACCAGCAGCACCCCAGAGACAGGGGATGAGACCCAGTACTTC. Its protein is CTSSTPETGDETQYF.

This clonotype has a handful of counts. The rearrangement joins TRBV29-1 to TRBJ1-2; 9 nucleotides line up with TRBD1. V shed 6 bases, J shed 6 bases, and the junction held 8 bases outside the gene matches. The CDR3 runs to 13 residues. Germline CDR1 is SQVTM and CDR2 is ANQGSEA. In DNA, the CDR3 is TGCAGCGTAGGGACAGGGTCCGATAATGGCTACACCTTC. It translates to CSVGTGSDNGYTF.

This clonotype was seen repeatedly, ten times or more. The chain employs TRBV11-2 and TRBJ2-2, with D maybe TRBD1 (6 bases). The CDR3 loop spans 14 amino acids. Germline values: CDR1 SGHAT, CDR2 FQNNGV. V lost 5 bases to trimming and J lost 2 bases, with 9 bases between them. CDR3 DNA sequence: TGTGCCAGCAGCCCAGGGGAAAACACCGGGGAGCTGTTTTTT. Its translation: CASSPGENTGELFF.

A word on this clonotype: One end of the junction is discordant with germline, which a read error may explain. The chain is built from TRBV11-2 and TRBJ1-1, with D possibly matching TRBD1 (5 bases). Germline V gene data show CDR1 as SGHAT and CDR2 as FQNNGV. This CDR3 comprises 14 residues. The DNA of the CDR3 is TGTGCCAGCGGCTTAACCCCAGGGTATACTGAAGCTTTCTTT. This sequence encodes CASGLTPGYTEAFF.

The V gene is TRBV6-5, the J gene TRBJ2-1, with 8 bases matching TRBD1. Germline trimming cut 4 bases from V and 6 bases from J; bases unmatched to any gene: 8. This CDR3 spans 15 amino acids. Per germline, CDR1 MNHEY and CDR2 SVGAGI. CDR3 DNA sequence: TGTGCCAGCAGTTTTCACCGACAGGGGACCAATGAGCAGTTCTTC. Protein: CASSFHRQGTNEQFF.

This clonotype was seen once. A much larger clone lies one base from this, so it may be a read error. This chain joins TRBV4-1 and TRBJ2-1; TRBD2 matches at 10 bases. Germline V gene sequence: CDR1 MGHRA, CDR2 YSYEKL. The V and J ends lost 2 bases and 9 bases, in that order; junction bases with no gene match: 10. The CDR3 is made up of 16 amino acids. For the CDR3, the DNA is TGCGCCAGCAGCCAAAGGGGACTAGCGACTGAGAGTGAGCAGTTCTTC. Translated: CASSQRGLATESEQFF.

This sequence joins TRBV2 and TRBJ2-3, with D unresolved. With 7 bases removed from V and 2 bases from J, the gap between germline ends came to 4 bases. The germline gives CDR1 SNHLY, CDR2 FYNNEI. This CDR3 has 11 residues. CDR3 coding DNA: TGTGCCAGCACTCTCACAGATACGCAGTATTTT. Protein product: CASTLTDTQYF.

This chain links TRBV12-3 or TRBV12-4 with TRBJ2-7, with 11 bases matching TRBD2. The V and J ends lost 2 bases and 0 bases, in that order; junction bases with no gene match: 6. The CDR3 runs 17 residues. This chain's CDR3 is CASSLTSGSATSYEQYF. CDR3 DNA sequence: TGTGCCAGCAGTTTAACTAGCGGGAGCGCCACCTCCTACGAGCAGTACTTC.

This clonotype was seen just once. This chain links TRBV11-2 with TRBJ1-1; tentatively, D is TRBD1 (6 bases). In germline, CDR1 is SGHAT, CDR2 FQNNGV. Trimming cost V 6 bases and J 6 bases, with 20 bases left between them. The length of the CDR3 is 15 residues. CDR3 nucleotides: TGTGCCAGCAGTAGGGGGGCGGAAGTTAGCGCTGAAGCTTTCTTT. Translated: CASSRGAEVSAEAFF.

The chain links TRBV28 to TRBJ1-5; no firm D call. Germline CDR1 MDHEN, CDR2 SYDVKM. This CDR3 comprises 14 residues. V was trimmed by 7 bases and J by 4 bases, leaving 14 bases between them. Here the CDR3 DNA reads TGTGCCAGCACAAGAGGCAGCCTTAATCAGCCCCAGCATTTT. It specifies CASTRGSLNQPQHF.

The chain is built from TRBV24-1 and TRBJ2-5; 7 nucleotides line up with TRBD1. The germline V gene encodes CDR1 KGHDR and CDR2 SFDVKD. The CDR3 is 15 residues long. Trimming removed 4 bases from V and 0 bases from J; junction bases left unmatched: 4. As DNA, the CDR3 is TGTGCCACCAGTGAAGGACAGGCGTACCAAGAGACCCAGTACTTC. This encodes CATSEGQAYQETQYF.

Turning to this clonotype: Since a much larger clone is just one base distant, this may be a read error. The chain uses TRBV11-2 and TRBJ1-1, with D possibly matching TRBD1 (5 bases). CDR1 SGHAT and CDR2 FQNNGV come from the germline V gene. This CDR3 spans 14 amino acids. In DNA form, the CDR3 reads TGTGCCTGCAGCTTATGGTTGCAGGGATCTGAAGCTTTCTTT. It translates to CACSLWLQGSEAFF. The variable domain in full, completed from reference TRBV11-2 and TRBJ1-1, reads EAGVAQSPRYKIIEKRQSVAFWCNPISGHATLYWYQQILGQGPKLLIQFQNNGVVDDSQLPKDRFSAERLKGVDSTLKIQPAKLEDSAVYLCACSLWLQGSEAFFGQGTRLTVV.

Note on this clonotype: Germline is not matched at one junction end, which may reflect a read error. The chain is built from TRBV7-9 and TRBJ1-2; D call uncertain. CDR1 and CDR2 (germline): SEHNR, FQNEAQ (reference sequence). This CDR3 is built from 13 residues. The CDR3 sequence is CASSQTENYGYTF. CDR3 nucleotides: TGTGCCAGCAGTCAAACAGAGAACTACGGCTACACCTTC.

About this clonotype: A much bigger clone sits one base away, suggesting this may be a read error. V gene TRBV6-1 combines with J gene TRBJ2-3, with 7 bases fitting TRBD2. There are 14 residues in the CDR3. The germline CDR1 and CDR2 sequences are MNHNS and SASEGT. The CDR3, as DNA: TGTACCAGTTGTAAGGGAGGGTTCGCAGATACGCAGTATTTT. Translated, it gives CTSCKGGFADTQYF.

CDR3 in amino acids: CASSLGDRGLPTNEKLFF. For the CDR3, the DNA is TGTGCCAGCAGTTTAGGAGACAGGGGCCTCCCAACTAATGAAAAACTGTTTTTT. The J gene is TRBJ1-4, the V gene TRBV12-3 or TRBV12-4, with 8 bases identical to TRBD1. V shed 1 base and J 0 bases; nucleotides not matched to a gene: 7. The CDR3 consists of 18 residues.

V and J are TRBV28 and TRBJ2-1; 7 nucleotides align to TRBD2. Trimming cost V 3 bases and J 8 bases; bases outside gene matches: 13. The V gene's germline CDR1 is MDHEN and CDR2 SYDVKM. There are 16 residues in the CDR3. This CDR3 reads CASSFNPGLISHEQFF. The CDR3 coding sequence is TGTGCCAGCAGTTTTAATCCGGGACTAATAAGTCATGAGCAGTTCTTC.